Listed below are T cell receptor beta chains from one sample, sequenced in a study of T cell responses to AZD1222 COVID-19 vaccine. Measured with immunoSEQ multiplex PCR; TCRdb has only the in-frame clones, and not every one. Of about 200,000 clones listed, just over 90% are singletons. The material sequenced was peripheral blood, taken 28 days after the second dose of the MenACWY control vaccine. The source is an adult who received the MenACWY meningococcal vaccine as a control. The CDR3 runs from the conserved cysteine through the conserved F or W. A D gene is named only where the DNA matches it firmly. Size values are once, few and many counts, or a class for expanded clones, and some rows have none.

abundance,d_gene,j_gene,v_gene,CDR3aa,CDR3nt
NA,NA,TRBJ1-5,TRBV28,CASRAGLGNQPQHF,TGTGCCAGCAGGGCAGGGTTGGGCAATCAGCCCCAGCATTTT
NA,NA,TRBJ1-2,TRBV19,CASSPGNNYGYTF,TGTGCCAGTAGCCCGGGAAACAACTATGGCTACACCTTC
NA,TRBD1,TRBJ2-5,TRBV7-9,CASSPRTGVETQYF,TGTGCCAGCAGCCCCCGGACAGGGGTTGAGACCCAGTACTTC
NA,NA,TRBJ1-3,TRBV10-3,CAISSSLDAAGNTIYF,TGTGCCATCAGTTCTTCCTTAGACGCGGCGGGAAACACCATATATTTT
NA,TRBD1,TRBJ2-1,TRBV7-9,CASSPRGPGQGSYNEQFF,TGTGCCAGCAGCCCTAGGGGACCGGGACAGGGCTCCTACAATGAGCAGTTCTTC
NA,NA,TRBJ2-5,TRBV28,CASSSTAGRGKTQYF,TGTGCCAGCAGTTCCACGGCGGGGAGGGGGAAGACCCAGTACTTC
NA,TRBD1,TRBJ1-2,TRBV28,CASSSDRVNDGYTF,TGTGCCAGCAGTTCGGACAGGGTTAATGATGGCTACACCTTC
NA,TRBD2,TRBJ2-3,TRBV15,CATSRILAGGSDTQYF,TGTGCCACCAGCAGGATTCTAGCGGGAGGGTCAGATACGCAGTATTTT
NA,TRBD1,TRBJ1-4,TRBV2,CASKGQGTINEKLFF,TGTGCCAGCAAAGGACAGGGGACGATTAATGAAAAACTGTTTTTT
NA,NA,TRBJ2-1,TRBV4-1,CASSQGYRGYNEQFF,TGCGCCAGCAGCCAAGGATACCGCGGTTACAATGAGCAGTTCTTC
NA,NA,TRBJ2-5,TRBV9,CASSAGTQETQYF,TGTGCCAGCAGCGCAGGGACTCAAGAGACCCAGTACTTC
NA,NA,TRBJ2-7,TRBV18,CASSPGTGSPSSYEQYF,TGTGCCAGCTCACCGGGGACCGGGTCCCCTAGCTCCTACGAGCAGTACTTC
NA,NA,TRBJ1-5,TRBV28,CASSSQTGALAPQHF,TGTGCCAGCAGTTCCCAGACTGGGGCACTGGCGCCCCAGCATTTT
NA,NA,TRBJ2-3,TRBV7-2,CASSSLSGDIDTQYF,TGTGCCAGCAGCTCCCTCTCGGGAGATATAGATACGCAGTATTTT
once,TRBD1,TRBJ1-5,TRBV19,CASSRDSNQPQHF,TGTGCCAGTAGCCGGGACAGTAATCAGCCCCAGCATTTT
NA,NA,TRBJ2-2,TRBV7-8,CASTITGTTGELFF,TGTGCCAGCACCATTACAGGGACCACCGGGGAGCTGTTTTTT
NA,TRBD2,TRBJ2-7,TRBV5-5,CASSSLAGINSYEQYF,TGTGCCAGCAGCTCCTTAGCGGGAATAAACTCCTACGAGCAGTACTTC
NA,NA,TRBJ1-2,TRBV30,CAWKGTGSGGYTF,TGTGCCTGGAAGGGGACCGGGAGTGGTGGCTACACCTTC
NA,NA,TRBJ1-1,TRBV9,CASSPEMRGNTEAFF,TGTGCCAGCAGCCCTGAGATGAGGGGGAACACTGAAGCTTTCTTT
NA,NA,TRBJ2-6,TRBV30,CAWRTTTSGANVLTF,TGTGCCTGGAGGACTACCACCTCTGGGGCCAACGTCCTGACTTTC
NA,TRBD1,TRBJ2-5,TRBV27,CASSLSRTGGKGETQYF,TGTGCCAGCAGTTTATCGAGGACAGGGGGCAAGGGAGAGACCCAGTACTTC
NA,NA,TRBJ1-1,TRBV3-1/TRBV3-2,CASSYLANTEAFF,TGTGCCAGCAGTTATTTAGCAAACACTGAAGCTTTCTTT
NA,TRBD2,TRBJ2-5,TRBV5-1,CASSWTGLGETQYF,TGCGCCAGCAGCTGGACGGGACTAGGGGAGACCCAGTACTTC
NA,NA,TRBJ1-2,TRBV6-4,CASSETGLSGYTF,TGTGCCAGCAGCGAAACAGGGCTCTCTGGCTACACCTTC
once,NA,TRBJ2-7,TRBV5-1,CASSLGSGGSYEQYF,TGCGCCAGCAGCTTAGGGTCAGGGGGGTCCTACGAGCAGTACTTC
NA,NA,TRBJ2-2,TRBV11-2,CASSGPLNTGELFF,TGTGCCAGCAGCGGACCCCTGAACACCGGGGAGCTGTTTTTT
NA,TRBD1,TRBJ1-5,TRBV6-2/TRBV6-3,CASSYSFGTGNPKINQPQHF,TGTGCCAGCAGTTACTCGTTCGGGACAGGCAACCCAAAGATAAATCAGCCCCAGCATTTT
once,TRBD2,TRBJ2-1,TRBV6-2/TRBV6-3,CASSHSLAGGSNEQFF,TGTGCCAGCAGCCACTCCCTAGCGGGAGGTAGCAATGAGCAGTTCTTC
NA,NA,TRBJ1-1,TRBV11-2,CASSYERNTEAFF,TGTGCCAGCAGCTACGAGAGGAACACTGAAGCTTTCTTT
once,TRBD2,TRBJ2-3,TRBV3-1/TRBV3-2,CASSKQWTSGSSDTQYF,TGTGCCAGCAGCAAGCAGTGGACTAGCGGGAGCTCAGATACGCAGTATTTT
NA,NA,TRBJ1-2,TRBV19,CASKPGSSPANYGYTF,TGTGCCAGTAAGCCAGGGAGCTCCCCAGCTAACTATGGCTACACCTTC
NA,TRBD2,TRBJ2-3,TRBV4-1,CASSQGLVSRGDTQYF,TGCGCCAGCAGCCAGGGACTAGTTTCACGTGGTGATACGCAGTATTTT
NA,NA,TRBJ2-7,TRBV6-5,CASTLEAGSYEQYF,TGTGCCAGCACCCTAGAGGCTGGGTCCTACGAGCAGTACTTC
NA,NA,TRBJ1-1,TRBV4-3,CASSQGFPTNTEAFF,TGCGCCAGCAGCCAAGGTTTCCCAACGAACACTGAAGCTTTCTTT
NA,TRBD2,TRBJ2-7,TRBV6-5,CASSYSGSTYEQYF,TGTGCCAGCAGTTACAGCGGGAGTACCTACGAGCAGTACTTC
NA,NA,TRBJ2-7,TRBV11-1,CASSREMGYEQYF,TGTGCCAGCAGTCGGGAGATGGGCTACGAGCAGTACTTC
NA,TRBD2,TRBJ2-7,TRBV5-4,CASSLKGREEQYF,TGTGCCAGCAGCTTGAAGGGGAGGGAAGAGCAGTACTTC
NA,NA,TRBJ1-5,TRBV5-6,CASSLGPGPNQPQHF,TGTGCCAGCAGCTTGGGGCCAGGACCTAATCAGCCCCAGCATTTT
NA,NA,TRBJ1-1,TRBV7-9,CASSFSEGAAFF,TGTGCCAGCAGCTTCTCTGAGGGCGCGGCTTTCTTT
NA,TRBD1,TRBJ2-7,TRBV7-9,CASSSRTGSYEQYF,TGTGCCAGCAGCTCGAGGACAGGGTCCTACGAGCAGTACTTC
NA,NA,TRBJ1-5,TRBV10-3,CAIGQFNQPQHF,TGTGCCATTGGACAGTTCAATCAGCCCCAGCATTTT
NA,NA,TRBJ1-3,TRBV7-9,CASSLTLGNTIYF,TGTGCCAGCAGCTTAACACTGGGAAACACCATATATTTT
NA,NA,TRBJ1-1,TRBV6-1,CASSEWRTEAFF,TGTGCCAGCAGTGAATGGCGAACTGAAGCTTTCTTT
few,NA,TRBJ1-5,TRBV19,CASSIWATGNQPQHF,TGTGCCAGTAGTATATGGGCGACGGGCAATCAGCCCCAGCATTTT
NA,NA,TRBJ2-2,TRBV5-1,CASSSGAVAGGTGELFF,TGCGCCAGCAGCTCCGGGGCGGTGGCGGGCGGGACCGGGGAGCTGTTTTTT
NA,TRBD1,TRBJ1-6,TRBV27,CASSPLTGRDSPLHF,TGTGCCAGCAGTCCCCTGACAGGGAGGGATTCACCCCTCCACTTT
NA,NA,TRBJ2-7,TRBV25-1,CASSSGYEQYF,TGTGCCAGCTCGAGCGGCTACGAGCAGTACTTC
NA,TRBD2,TRBJ2-5,TRBV29-1,CSVVARGGLAQETQYF,TGCAGCGTTGTCGCACGAGGAGGACTAGCGCAAGAGACCCAGTACTTC
few,TRBD1,TRBJ2-1,TRBV6-5,CASSRPGTGYNEQFF,TGTGCCAGCAGCCGTCCCGGGACAGGGTACAATGAGCAGTTCTTC
once,NA,TRBJ2-7,TRBV6-2/TRBV6-3,CASSYSQTVFEQYF,TGTGCCAGCAGTTACTCCCAGACTGTCTTCGAGCAGTACTTC
NA,NA,TRBJ1-5,TRBV15,CATSRDPSVGSNQPQHF,TGTGCCACCAGCAGAGATCCAAGTGTAGGGAGCAATCAGCCCCAGCATTTT